A selection of T cell receptor beta chains follows, all from one sample in a study of graft-versus-host responses after intestinal transplantation. Method: immunoSEQ multiplex PCR; TCRdb's copy keeps in-frame clones and lacks some. Counted here are tens of thousands of clones, around 90% occurring once; the ten biggest clones make up 7% to 9.5%. These receptors' targets are unknown. This material consisted of unstimulated CD8+ T cells sorted from spleen or lymph node cells, taken before transplant. Receptors were obtained from a human donor who was the organ donor for an intestinal transplant. Each CDR3 is given with its conserved first and last residue. A D gene is named only where the DNA matches it firmly. Clone size is shown for a subset of rows, as once, few, many or a class of expanded clone.

j_call d_call v_call clone_size cdr3_nt cdr3_aa
TRBJ2-1 . TRBV2 . TGTGCCAGCAGTACTCCCCCCGAGCAGTTCTTC CASSTPPEQFF
TRBJ2-7 . TRBV4-1 . TGTGCCAGCAGCCCGGGAATTTCTTACGAGCAGTACTTC CASSPGISYEQYF
TRBJ2-6 . TRBV15 . TGTGCCACCAGCACATCGCGGGGCTCTGGGGCCAACGTCCTGACTTTC CATSTSRGSGANVLTF
TRBJ2-2 . TRBV6-4 . TGTGCCAGCAGTGACAGAGGTCCCGGGGAGCTGTTTTTT CASSDRGPGELFF
TRBJ2-7 . TRBV10-3 . TGTGCCATCAGTGACCCTCAGGACTACGAGCAGTACTTC CAISDPQDYEQYF
TRBJ1-2 . TRBV27 . TGTGCCAGCAGTCCAGGGACGGGCTACACCTTC CASSPGTGYTF
TRBJ2-1 . TRBV19 . TGTGCCAGTAGTATCGACAAACCCTCGTACAATGAGCAGTTCTTC CASSIDKPSYNEQFF
TRBJ2-1 . TRBV5-6 . TGTGCCAGCAGCTTGGCCAGCTACAATGAGCAGTTCTTC CASSLASYNEQFF
TRBJ2-1 TRBD2 TRBV13 . TGTGCCAGCAGCTGGACTAGCGGGGGGGCCATAGGGTACAATGAGCAGTTCTTC CASSWTSGGAIGYNEQFF
TRBJ2-7 . TRBV4-1 . TGCGCCAGCAGCCCCAGGGGTCCCTACGAGCAGTACTTC CASSPRGPYEQYF
TRBJ1-5 . TRBV6-1 once TGTGCCAGCAGTGAATATTTGGGTCATTTCATTCAGCCCCAGCATTTT CASSEYLGHFIQPQHF
TRBJ2-1 . TRBV5-6 once TGTGCCAGCAGCTACCCAGGGGAGAATGAGCAGTTCTTC CASSYPGENEQFF
TRBJ2-1 TRBD2 TRBV2 . TGTGCCAGCAGTGGGACTAGCGGGGGACTATACAATGAGCAGTTCTTC CASSGTSGGLYNEQFF
TRBJ2-7 . TRBV7-9 . TGTGCCAGCAGCTTACTGGGATCCGATTACGAGCAGTACTTC CASSLLGSDYEQYF
TRBJ2-5 . TRBV5-4 . TGTGCCAGCAGCTTGGTACAGGGACTAGAGACCCAGTACTTC CASSLVQGLETQYF
TRBJ2-7 . TRBV5-1 . TGCGCCAGCAGCTTGGACAGGCGTGCCTACGAGCAGTACTTC CASSLDRRAYEQYF
TRBJ2-3 . TRBV9 . TGTGCCAGCAGCTCCTCGTGGGGAGGTACCCTCCCAGATACGCAGTATTTT CASSSSWGGTLPDTQYF
TRBJ2-3 TRBD2 TRBV13 . TGTGCCAGCAGCACTAGCGGGGGGCCTCTCCTGAGGATAGATACGCAGTATTTT CASSTSGGPLLRIDTQYF
TRBJ1-2 . TRBV11-3 . TGTGCCAGCAGCCAGACGGGAAGCAACTATGGCTACACCTTC CASSQTGSNYGYTF
TRBJ1-1 . TRBV9 . TGTGCCAGCAGCGTAGGGATGGGGGCGAACACTGAAGCTTTCTTT CASSVGMGANTEAFF
TRBJ2-7 TRBD2 TRBV19 . TGTGCCAGTAGTCCGGATCCCGGACTAGCGGGAATGAACGAGCAGTACTTC CASSPDPGLAGMNEQYF
TRBJ1-2 . TRBV5-5 . TGTGCCAGCACCTACACAGGGAATTACGGAGGCTACACCTTC CASTYTGNYGGYTF
TRBJ1-3 . TRBV27 few TGTGCCAGCAGTTCCGGGACGGCTGGAAACACCATATATTTT CASSSGTAGNTIYF
TRBJ2-1 . TRBV4-1 . TGCGCCAGCAGCGGCGCGACAGTTGAGCAGTTCTTC CASSGATVEQFF
TRBJ2-1 TRBD2 TRBV5-4 . TGTGCCAGCAGCTCCCGGACTAGCGGAACCTACAATGAGCAGTTCTTC CASSSRTSGTYNEQFF
TRBJ2-1 TRBD2 TRBV5-8 once TGTGCCAGCAGCTTGGTTGGTAGCGGGACCCCCTTAGACAATGAGCAGTTCTTC CASSLVGSGTPLDNEQFF
TRBJ1-1 . TRBV7-3 once TGTGCCAGCAGCTTTACCCCGGGAGGGGGACGGGTGAACACTGAAGCTTTCTTT CASSFTPGGGRVNTEAFF
TRBJ2-7 TRBD2 TRBV9 . TGTGCCAGCAGCCCACTAGCGGGAGCCTCCTACGAGCAGTACTTC CASSPLAGASYEQYF
TRBJ2-5 TRBD1 TRBV4-1 . TGCGCCAGCAGCCAACGCTTGCGGACAGGCAAGGGGGAGCAGTACTTC CASSQRLRTGKGEQYF
TRBJ2-2 TRBD1 TRBV28 . TGTGCCAGCAGTCCAGGTTTGCGACAGGGGCGGCTCACCGGGGAGCTGTTTTTT CASSPGLRQGRLTGELFF